The present T cell receptor (beta chain) was sequenced within a study of blood T cell repertoires in COVID-19. Generated by immunoSEQ multiplex PCR, the TCRdb table keeps only in-frame clones and is missing some. The sample contains 180,000 or so clones, 65% to 90% of which appear only once. The source of this sequence is a man in his sixties with acute or convalescent COVID-19. The sample taken for sequencing was peripheral blood.

CDR3 nucleotides: TGTGCCACCAGCCGGACAATGAACACCGGGGAGCTGTTTTTT. Translating gives CATSRTMNTGELFF. This chain uses TRBV15 with TRBJ2-2, with a weak D call TRBD1 (5 bases). CDR1 and CDR2 from the germline V gene are LNHNV and YYDKDF (reference sequence). The CDR3 consists of 14 residues. The V gene lost 5 bases and the J gene lost 1 base, with 8 bases spanning the gap.